This note documents a single T cell receptor beta chain sequence. Its antigen specificity is not known. The sample originates from a study of cytomegalovirus exposure and HLA in healthy donors (dated by TCRdb to 2016 to 2017). For the wider study: An earlier analysis of 587 of the donors reported about 280 Gb of sequence data and around 100 million unique TCR beta sequences obtained from approximately 180 million T cells. High-throughput TCR immunosequencing, statistical association of individual TCRs with disease status, and machine learning were combined to predict cytomegalovirus infection status. Roughly 300 gigabases of sequencing data and 70 million to 100 million unique TCR sequences were included in an early release covering 550 to 800 HLA-typed donors. Across under 500 genotyped donors of the cohort, an average of about 200,000 unique TCR beta nucleotide sequences per donor were sequenced, and around 19% of those sequences were non-productive. Both class I and class II loci were covered by HLA typing, at four-digit resolution. The study aimed to test whether cataloging public T cell receptors could reveal signatures of past pathogen exposure. Several DR-DQ haplotypes were treated as single units for association and clustering because of strong linkage in the cohort. Typing coverage differed by locus: A, B, C, DRB1 and DQB1 were typed in roughly 620-640 donors, DQA1 in 500 to 550, DPA1 in 600 to 610, and DPB1 in around 490. The genetic ancestry cluster associated with self-reported Caucasian donors included about 81% of the 300 to 450 genotyped donors. Every discovery cohort repertoire had been produced on one sequencing platform. Genome-wide SNP genotypes for about 65% of the 666 donors were used in a later genetic analysis, which treated that subset as a discovery cohort. In an earlier analysis of several hundred of the donors, high-throughput TCR beta sequencing was used to judge whether each TCR beta V gene segment behaved as functional or pseudogenic. The T cell repertoires of roughly 660 subjects were profiled by immunosequencing and related to cytomegalovirus serostatus. Besides the first cohort of under 700 subjects, a separate validation cohort made up of some 110 different subjects was used. Rather than using new phenotypic data, the later analysis identified candidate immune exposures from TCR beta sequences and from how often those sequences occurred across donors. A later analysis re-analyzed previously published TCR beta repertoires from about 730 donors and added high-resolution HLA genotyping to study TCR occurrence patterns. Donor age, sex, ethnicity and CMV serostatus were compiled alongside the repertoire data.

Based on the germline V gene, the CDR1 and CDR2 sequences are ENHRY and SYGVKD. CDR3 length: 12 amino acids, cysteine to phenylalanine. Just the 36-base CDR3 DNA is kept, in frame starting at base 1. V and J are truncated by 7 bases and 4 bases respectively, leaving an intervening sequence of 10 bases. What the study reported, not specific to this receptor: The cohort was sequenced for TCR beta chains only, and without alpha or paired-chain data the features that could be detected were limited. The sequencing pipeline was judged likely to have produced a cluster of highly shared sequence variants as a technical artifact. In a later analysis, HLA-associated TCR beta chains were found to be more clonally expanded and to have lower generation probabilities than equally common non-associated chains. In both the original and validation cohorts, the classifier was reported to diagnose cytomegalovirus status with high specificity and sensitivity. Because HLA typing was unavailable for some donors at each locus, only the typed subset was used in association tests. While some public TCRs were present in many individuals, most TCR sequences turned up only very rarely across donors. A further reported finding was that TCR beta sequences accurately predicted the HLA-A and HLA-B alleles for most subjects in the first cohort. A later genetic analysis reported fewer N-insertions in productive TCRs among donors in an Asian-associated ancestry cluster than the roughly 700-donor mean. A later genetic analysis associated a missense DCLRE1C variant with V-gene and J-gene trimming of TCR beta chains, and an independent cohort replicated the association. Assigning TCR associations to individual alleles was difficult when HLA alleles, especially DR and DQ, strongly co-occurred. Sequencing depth was assumed to be roughly uniform across donors in the presence/absence analyses, though that assumption may not hold. The authors suggested that the approach could potentially be generalized to other disease states and immunological phenotypes. In vitro tests confirmed that three of the cytomegalovirus-associated TCR beta chains recognize cytomegalovirus antigens. According to a later analysis, most CMV-associated TCR beta chains appeared to be HLA-restricted, and the HLA associations seemed to be driven largely by CMV exposure. In a later analysis, 16,951 TCR beta sequences were associated with specific HLA alleles at a false discovery rate of 0.05. The study gave a list of about 160 TCR beta chains associated with cytomegalovirus. Correlated functional status among segregating V segments might reflect linkage disequilibrium, but an unknown experimental factor could not be ruled out. Some IMGT-functional V segments, including TRBV6-2 and TRBV6-3, could not be told apart with the 87-base-pair reads, so those segments were excluded. The only immune exposure information available for the cohort was CMV serostatus. Several of the top co-occurrence clusters appeared to be linked to parvovirus B19, influenza, CMV and Epstein-Barr virus, according to a later analysis. A later analysis found that TCR association rates varied across HLA loci, with DRB1 alleles showing the most associated TCRs and HLA-C alleles the fewest. Because counts were too low, some 17 rarely observed V segments, including chromosome 9 orphons, were left out of the earlier analysis of about 500 of the donors. Broadly in line with IMGT annotations, most TCR beta V segments showed up in productive rearrangements about 90% or about 30% of the time in an earlier analysis of 450 to 600 of the donors.

Receptor libraries were prepared by the immunoSEQ multiplex PCR assay. For the multiplex PCR, a mixture combining 60 forward primers for TCR Vbeta segments and 13 reverse primers for TCR Jbeta segments was used. The CDR3 region of rearranged TCR beta genes was amplified from genomic DNA by a multiplex PCR assay. The amplified TCR beta libraries were sequenced on the Illumina HiSeq System as 87-base-pair reads. In the source study's methods: A later analysis counted tens of millions of unique TCR beta chains across the 600 to 850 repertoires, and 10 million to 11 million of these chains were shared by at least two donors. Raw reads were error-corrected and collapsed into unique sequences by a nearest-neighbor algorithm in which closely related sequences were merged to remove PCR and sequencing errors. To assign V, D and J gene segments, CDR3 sequences were aligned to IMGT reference sequences. For a sequence to be retained, at least a six-nucleotide match to both a V gene segment and a J gene segment was required. Rearrangements were called productive when the CDR3 lacked stop codons and stayed in frame with V and J; all others were non-productive. Following IMGT convention, CDR3 was defined as the stretch from the second conserved V-encoded cysteine up to the conserved J-encoded phenylalanine. Sequences without an unambiguous match to a single V gene segment were excluded from the earlier analysis of 500 to 700 of the donors. In an earlier analysis of 500 to 750 of the donors, V segments were called functional above 56.7% productive rearrangements and were called segregating when the between-donor standard deviation exceeded 5%. A statistical classification framework was built to diagnose cytomegalovirus status from the catalog of TCR beta chain sequences. A later analysis assigned V and J genes by comparing TCR nucleotide sequences with IMGT/GENE-DB human TR gene sequences. In a later analysis, CDR3 sequences and most-parsimonious VDJ recombination scenarios were assigned using the TCRdist pipeline. In a later analysis, each TCR beta chain was defined by its CDR3 amino acid sequence together with its V-gene family, and reads lacking a unique V-gene family were excluded. In a later analysis, fewer than 600 highly shared, low-generation-probability nucleotide sequences were removed to address suspected cross-contamination and a sequencing artifact. In a later analysis, a clonal expansion index was calculated for each public chain from normalized within-repertoire ranks of inferred template counts. Generation probabilities in a later analysis came from a VDJ recombination model fitted to out-of-frame rearrangements, and those results were checked against IGoR. In a later analysis, hypergeometric tests were used to score TCR-TCR, TCR-HLA and TCR-CMV co-occurrence, with a repertoire-size bias correction applied to TCR pairs. To estimate false discovery rates, a later analysis permuted the HLA or CMV assignments 20 times. A later analysis grouped co-occurring TCRs with DBSCAN, adding TCRdist sequence similarity when clustering within HLA-allele-positive subsets. Co-occurrence clustering excluded repertoires with fewer than 30,000 or more than 120,000 public chains, plus five with anomalous nucleotide sharing. Here the immuneACCESS table is served through TCRdb, limited to in-frame sequences with V and J called. Missing clones are a known gap in these copies; in checked studies unresolved V genes cover under half, and the rest lacks a known reason. The V and J calls and the clone size are those of that table, but D and trimming were determined from the DNA. The sample table holds around 150,000 clones. The ten largest clones add up to 1.3% of the sample.

The cohort was made up of roughly 670 healthy bone marrow donors. Cohort members were all nominally healthy when sampled, although unrecorded immune exposures were likely present. The donor was CMV seronegative and was included in the group of a few hundred seronegative cohort members. A peripheral blood sample was provided by each donor, and peripheral blood mononuclear cells were used for TCR beta sequencing. The Qiagen DNeasy Blood Extraction Kit was used to extract genomic DNA from the blood cell samples. Input material: PBMCs. This receptor was obtained from a woman aged 55-70 years in good health and CMV-seronegative. Recombination connected TRBV10-3 to TRBJ1-2; the D gene cannot be named for sure. Here the CDR3 is given as CAIMQARYGYTF. The DNA sequence follows: TGTGCCATCATGCAGGCTCGCTATGGCTACACCTTC.